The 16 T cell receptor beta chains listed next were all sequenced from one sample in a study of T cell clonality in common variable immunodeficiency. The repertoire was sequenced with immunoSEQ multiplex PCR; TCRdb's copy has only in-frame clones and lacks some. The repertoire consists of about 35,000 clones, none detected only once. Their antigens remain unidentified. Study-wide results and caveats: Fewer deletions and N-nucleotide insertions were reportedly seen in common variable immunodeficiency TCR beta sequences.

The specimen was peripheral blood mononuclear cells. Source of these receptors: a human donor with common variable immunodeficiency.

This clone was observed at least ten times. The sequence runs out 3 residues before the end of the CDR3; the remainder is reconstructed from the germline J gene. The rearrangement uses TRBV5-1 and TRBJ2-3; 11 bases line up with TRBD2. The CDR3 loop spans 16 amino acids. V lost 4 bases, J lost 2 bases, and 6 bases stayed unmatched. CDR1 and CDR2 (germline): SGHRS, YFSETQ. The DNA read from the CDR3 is TGCGCCAGCAGCACCGGGACTAGCGGAAACACAGATACG. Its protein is CASSTGTSGNTDT. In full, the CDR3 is CASSTGTSGNTDTQYF.

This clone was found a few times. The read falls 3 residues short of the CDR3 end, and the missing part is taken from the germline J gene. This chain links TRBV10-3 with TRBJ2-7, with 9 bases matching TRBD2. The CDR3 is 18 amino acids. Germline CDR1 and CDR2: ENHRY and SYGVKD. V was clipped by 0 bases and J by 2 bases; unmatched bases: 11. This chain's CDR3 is CAISESFATSGSTYEQYF. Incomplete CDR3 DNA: TGTGCCATCAGTGAGTCATTCGCGACTAGCGGAAGTACCTACGAG.

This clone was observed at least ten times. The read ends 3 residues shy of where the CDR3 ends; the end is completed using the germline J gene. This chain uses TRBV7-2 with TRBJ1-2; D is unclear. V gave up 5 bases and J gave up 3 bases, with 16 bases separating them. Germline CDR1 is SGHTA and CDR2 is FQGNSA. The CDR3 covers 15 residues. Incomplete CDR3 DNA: TGTGCCAGCAGCGCACAAATCCCCCAATACTATGGC. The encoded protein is CASSAQIPQYYG. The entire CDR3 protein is CASSAQIPQYYGYTF.

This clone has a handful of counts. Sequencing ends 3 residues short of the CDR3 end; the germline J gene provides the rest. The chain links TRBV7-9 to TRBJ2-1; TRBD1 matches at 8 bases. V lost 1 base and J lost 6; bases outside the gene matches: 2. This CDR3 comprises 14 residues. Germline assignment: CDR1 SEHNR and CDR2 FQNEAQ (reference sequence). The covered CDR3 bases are TGTGCCAGCAGCTTAGGGACAGGGCTCAATGAG. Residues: CASSLGTGLNE. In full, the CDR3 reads CASSLGTGLNEQFF.

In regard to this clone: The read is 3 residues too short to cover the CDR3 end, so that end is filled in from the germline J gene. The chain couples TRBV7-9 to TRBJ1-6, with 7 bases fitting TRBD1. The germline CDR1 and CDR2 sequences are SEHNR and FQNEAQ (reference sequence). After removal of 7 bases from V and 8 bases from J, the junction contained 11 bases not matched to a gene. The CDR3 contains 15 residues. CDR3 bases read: TGTGCCAGCACCCAGGGGACAGATCTTTATTCACCC. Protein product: CASTQGTDLYSP. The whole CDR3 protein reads CASTQGTDLYSPLHF.

This CDR3 reads CAGDRGYEQYF. CDR3 bases read: TGTGCCGGCGACAGGGGCTACGAG. This chain joins TRBV30 and TRBJ2-7; 8 bases align to TRBD1. The CDR3 end lies 3 residues beyond the end of the read and is filled in from the germline J gene. Germline values: CDR1 GTSNPN, CDR2 SVGIG (reference sequence). Trimming took 8 bases from V and 3 from J; bases not matched to a gene: 3. The CDR3 consists of 11 residues.

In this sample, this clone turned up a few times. The CDR3 region is CASSFYGTEAFF. CDR3 DNA, as far as it was read: TGTGCCAGCAGCTTTTATGGGACAGAA. The rearrangement joins TRBV13 to TRBJ1-1, with D maybe TRBD1 (6 bases). The CDR3 end falls 3 residues outside the read, so it is completed with the germline J gene. Germline CDR1 reads PRHDT; CDR2 reads FYEKMQ (reference sequence). This CDR3 region has 12 residues.

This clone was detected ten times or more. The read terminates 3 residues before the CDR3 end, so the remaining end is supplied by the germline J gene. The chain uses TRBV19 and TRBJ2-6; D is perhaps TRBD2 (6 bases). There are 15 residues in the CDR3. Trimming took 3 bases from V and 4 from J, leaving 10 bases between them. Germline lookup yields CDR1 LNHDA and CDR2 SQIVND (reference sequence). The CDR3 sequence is CASSMNGGGANVLTF. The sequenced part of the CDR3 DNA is TGTGCCAGTAGTATGAACGGAGGGGGGGCCAACGTC.

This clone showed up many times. Partial CDR3 DNA: TGCGCCAGCAGCTTGGATCCAGCGGCACGAAACACCGGGGAG. It encodes CASSLDPAARNTGE. The CDR3 in its entirety is CASSLDPAARNTGELFF. The chain links TRBV5-1 to TRBJ2-2; D is possibly TRBD2 (5 bases). The sequenced fragment ends 3 residues before the CDR3 boundary, so the rest is inferred from the germline J gene. Germline V gene lookup returns CDR1 SGHRS and CDR2 YFSETQ. V lost 0 bases and J lost 2, with 14 bases in between. The CDR3 runs 17 residues.

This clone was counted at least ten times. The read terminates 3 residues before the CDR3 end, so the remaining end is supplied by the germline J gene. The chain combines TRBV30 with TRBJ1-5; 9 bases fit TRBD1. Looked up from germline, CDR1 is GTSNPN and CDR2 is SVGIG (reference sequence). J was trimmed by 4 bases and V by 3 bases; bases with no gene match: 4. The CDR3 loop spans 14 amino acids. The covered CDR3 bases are TGTGCCTGGAGGACTGGACAGGGGAATCAGCCC. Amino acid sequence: CAWRTGQGNQP. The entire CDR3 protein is CAWRTGQGNQPQHF.

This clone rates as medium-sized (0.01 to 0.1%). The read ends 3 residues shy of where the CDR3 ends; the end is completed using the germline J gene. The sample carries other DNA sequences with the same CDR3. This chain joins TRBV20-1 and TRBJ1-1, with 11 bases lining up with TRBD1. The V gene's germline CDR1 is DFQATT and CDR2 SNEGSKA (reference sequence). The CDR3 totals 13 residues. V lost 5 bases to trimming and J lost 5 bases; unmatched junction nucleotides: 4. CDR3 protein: CSAPDRGRTEAFF. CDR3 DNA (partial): TGCAGTGCTCCGGACAGGGGGCGGACTGAA.

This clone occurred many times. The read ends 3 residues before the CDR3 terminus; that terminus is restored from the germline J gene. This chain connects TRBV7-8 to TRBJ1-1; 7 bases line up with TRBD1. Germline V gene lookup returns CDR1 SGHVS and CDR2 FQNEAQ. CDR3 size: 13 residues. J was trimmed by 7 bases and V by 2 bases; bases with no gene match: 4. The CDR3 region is CASSLQQGIEAFF. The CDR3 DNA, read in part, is TGTGCCAGCAGCTTACAACAGGGGATTGAA.

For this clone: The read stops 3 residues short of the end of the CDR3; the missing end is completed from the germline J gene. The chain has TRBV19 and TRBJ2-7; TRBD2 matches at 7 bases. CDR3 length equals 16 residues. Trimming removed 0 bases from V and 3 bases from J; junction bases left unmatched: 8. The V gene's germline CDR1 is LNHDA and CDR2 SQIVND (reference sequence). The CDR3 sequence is CASSIEPSGGFYEQYF. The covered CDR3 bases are TGTGCCAGTAGTATAGAACCTAGCGGAGGGTTCTACGAG.

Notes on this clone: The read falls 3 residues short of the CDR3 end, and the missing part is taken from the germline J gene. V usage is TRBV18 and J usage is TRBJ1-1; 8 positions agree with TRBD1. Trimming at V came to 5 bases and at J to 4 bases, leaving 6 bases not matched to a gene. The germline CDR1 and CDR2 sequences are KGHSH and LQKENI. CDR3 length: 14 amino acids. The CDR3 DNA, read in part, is TGTGCCAGCTCATTGCAGGGGGCTGGCACTGAA. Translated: CASSLQGAGTE. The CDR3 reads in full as CASSLQGAGTEAFF.

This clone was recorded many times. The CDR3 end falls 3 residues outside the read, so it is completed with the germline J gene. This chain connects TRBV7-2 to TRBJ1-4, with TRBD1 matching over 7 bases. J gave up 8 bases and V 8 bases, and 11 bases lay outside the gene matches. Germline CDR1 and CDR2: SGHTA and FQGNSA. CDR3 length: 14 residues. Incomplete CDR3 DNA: TGTGCCAGCTCGGCGAACAGGGGTGGAGAAAAA. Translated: CASSANRGGEK. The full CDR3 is CASSANRGGEKLFF. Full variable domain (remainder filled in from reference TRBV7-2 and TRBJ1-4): GAGVSQSPSNKVTEKGKDVELRCDPISGHTALYWYRQSLGQGLEFLIYFQGNSAPDKSGLPSDRFSAERTGGSVSTLTIQRTQQEDSAVYLCASSANRGGEKLFFGSGTQLSVL.

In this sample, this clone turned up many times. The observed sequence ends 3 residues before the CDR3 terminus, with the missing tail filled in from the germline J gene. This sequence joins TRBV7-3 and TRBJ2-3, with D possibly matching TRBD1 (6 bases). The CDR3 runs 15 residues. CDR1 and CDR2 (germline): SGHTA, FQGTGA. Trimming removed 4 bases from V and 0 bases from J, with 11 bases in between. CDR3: CASSSGAPSTDTQYF. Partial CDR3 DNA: TGTGCCAGCAGCTCAGGGGCGCCAAGCACAGATACG.